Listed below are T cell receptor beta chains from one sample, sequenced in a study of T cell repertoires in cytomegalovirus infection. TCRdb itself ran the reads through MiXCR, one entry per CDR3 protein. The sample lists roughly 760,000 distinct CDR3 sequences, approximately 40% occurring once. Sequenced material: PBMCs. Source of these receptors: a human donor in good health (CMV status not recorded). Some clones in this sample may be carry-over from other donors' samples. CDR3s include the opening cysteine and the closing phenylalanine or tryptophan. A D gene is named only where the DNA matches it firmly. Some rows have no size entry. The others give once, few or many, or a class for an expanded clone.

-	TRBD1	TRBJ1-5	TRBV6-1	TGTGCCAGCAGACGGGACAGGACATCTAGCAATCAGCCCCAGCATTTT	CASRRDRTSSNQPQHF
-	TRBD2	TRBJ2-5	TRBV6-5	TGTGCCAGCAGTTACGGACTAGCGGGAGGTTGGGAGACCCAGTACTTC	CASSYGLAGGWETQYF
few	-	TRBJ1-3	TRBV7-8	TGTGCCAGCAGCTTGAGGGTACAGGGAGGGACTGGAAACACCATATATTTT	CASSLRVQGGTGNTIYF
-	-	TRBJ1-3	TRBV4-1	TGCGCCAGCAGCCAATTGGCCCTAATTGGAAACACCATATATTTT	CASSQLALIGNTIYF
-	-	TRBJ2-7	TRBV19	TGTGCCAGTAGTATGCCGGGCGGGTTCTACGAGCAGTACTTC	CASSMPGGFYEQYF
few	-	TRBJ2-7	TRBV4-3	TGCGCCAGCAGCCAAGAACGGAGAGGAACTCACGAGCAGTACTTC	CASSQERRGTHEQYF
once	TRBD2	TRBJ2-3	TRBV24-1	TGTGCCACCTTAAGCGGGGACTCTGGTACGCAGTATTTT	CATLSGDSGTQYF
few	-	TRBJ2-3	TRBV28	TGTGCCAGCAGTTTTCCTGTCGCAGATACGCAGTATTTT	CASSFPVADTQYF
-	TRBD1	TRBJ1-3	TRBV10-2	TGCGCCAGCAGGCCTGTACAGGGGCAAGAGAGAAACACCATATATTTT	CASRPVQGQERNTIYF
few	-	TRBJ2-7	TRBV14	TGTGCCAGCAGCCAAGATACCAGGGCGTACGAGCAGTACTTC	CASSQDTRAYEQYF
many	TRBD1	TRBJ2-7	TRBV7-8	TGTGCCAGCAGCTTAGAGGGGACAGGCTACGAGCAGTACTTC	CASSLEGTGYEQYF
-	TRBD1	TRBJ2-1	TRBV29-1	TGCAGCGTTGAGGGGTGGACAGGGAACAATGAGCAGTTCTTC	CSVEGWTGNNEQFF
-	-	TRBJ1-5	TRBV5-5	TGTGCCAGCAGCTTGCTAGGACAGCGAACCCCTAGCAATCAGCCCCAGCATTTT	CASSLLGQRTPSNQPQHF
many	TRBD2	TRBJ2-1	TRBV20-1	TGCAGTGCCTCTAGCGGGGCACACAATGAGCAGTTCTTC	CSASSGAHNEQFF
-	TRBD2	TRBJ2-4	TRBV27	TGTGCCAGCAGTTCTAGCGGGAGTTCAAACATTCAGTACTTC	CASSSSGSSNIQYF
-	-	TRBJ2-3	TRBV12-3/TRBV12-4	TGTGCCAGCAGTTTAGCACGGAACACAGATACGCAGTATTTT	CASSLARNTDTQYF
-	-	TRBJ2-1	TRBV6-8	TGTGCCAGCAGTTGGGGGGGGATCGGGAGAGGGGGCTACAATGAGCAGTTCTTC	CASSWGGIGRGGYNEQFF